This T cell receptor beta chain appears in the sequencing data of a study of T cell responses to AZD1222 COVID-19 vaccine. Whole-study context: Analysis merged second doses at about 4 or about 12 weeks. Study-wide findings and caveats: In all cases, repertoires were sampled only after the peak T cell response. Baseline testing showed seropositivity in only a handful of AZD1222 recipients. Clonal diversity may have been underestimated, and the donors were mostly white British, with more females than males.

Some clones are missing from TCRdb's copy, which holds only in-frame ones; the method was immunoSEQ multiplex PCR. Of 65,000 to 90,000 clones in the sample, less than 90% were seen once. V shed 5 bases, J shed 9 bases, and the junction held 8 bases outside the gene matches. The CDR3 loop spans 14 amino acids. The V gene's germline CDR1 is SGHTA and CDR2 FQGNSA. About this clone: Its antigen is currently unknown.

The clonotype was recovered from an adult in good health. The chain is built from TRBV7-2 and TRBJ2-4; the match to TRBD1 covers 9 bases. The sample in question was peripheral blood, obtained on day 0 of AZD1222 vaccination. CDR3: CASSPGMGQGIQYF. DNA for the CDR3: TGTGCCAGCAGCCCAGGGATGGGACAGGGCATTCAGTACTTC.